The 27 T cell receptor beta chains below were found in one sample sequenced in a study of radiotherapy plus CTLA-4 blockade in lung cancer. Using immunoSEQ multiplex PCR, the repertoire was profiled, and TCRdb retains in-frame clones only, with some absent. The sample lists 40,000 to 50,000 clones, under 80% seen once, with 9.8% in the top ten. Material: peripheral blood, obtained from a patient treated with radiotherapy plus ipilimumab. Receptors originate from a human donor with non-small cell lung cancer who had stable disease on radiotherapy plus ipilimumab.

The chain couples TRBV30 to TRBJ2-1; 15 positions agree with TRBD2. The germline gives CDR1 GTSNPN, CDR2 SVGIG (reference sequence). The CDR3 has 17 amino acids. Unmatched junction bases numbered 6, after V lost 2 bases and J lost 4 bases. CDR3 DNA: TGTGCCTGGAGTCGAGGGACTAGCGGGGGGTTATACAATGAGCAGTTCTTC. Protein: CAWSRGTSGGLYNEQFF.

The chain is built from TRBV5-4 and TRBJ2-5; 9 positions match TRBD1. Germline CDR1 and CDR2: SGHNT and YYREEE (reference sequence). With 5 bases clipped from V and 8 bases from J, the junction kept 10 bases outside the gene matches. This CDR3 has 14 amino acids. CDR3 in amino acids: CASRPAVDRGTQYF. CDR3 sequence (DNA): TGTGCCAGCAGACCTGCCGTGGACAGGGGCACCCAGTACTTC.

V and J are TRBV7-3 and TRBJ2-3; the match to TRBD2 covers 13 bases. CDR1 SGHTA and CDR2 FQGTGA come from the germline V gene. The CDR3 contains 17 residues. J was trimmed by 0 bases and V by 5 bases; bases with no gene match: 5. The CDR3, as DNA: TGTGCCAGCAGCCCAACGGGACTAGCGGGGAGCACAGATACGCAGTATTTT. Amino acids: CASSPTGLAGSTDTQYF.

The rearrangement joins TRBV25-1 to TRBJ2-3, with D maybe TRBD1 (5 bases). V lost 4 bases, J lost 1 base, and 6 bases lay in between. The CDR3 extends over 13 amino acids. The germline gives CDR1 MGHDK, CDR2 SYGVNS. The CDR3 sequence is CASSVQGTDTQYF. CDR3 DNA sequence: TGTGCCAGCAGTGTACAGGGCACAGATACGCAGTATTTT.

The chain recombines TRBV2 with TRBJ1-5, with TRBD1 matching 8 bases. CDR3 length: 14 amino acids. The junction had 4 bases not matched to a gene; V was cut back by 2 bases and J by 7 bases. Germline V gene data show CDR1 as SNHLY and CDR2 as FYNNEI. The CDR3 loop reads CASSEQGAGQPQHF. The CDR3 region has the DNA TGTGCCAGCAGTGAACAGGGGGCTGGGCAGCCCCAGCATTTT. The complete variable domain, with remaining parts taken from reference TRBV2 and TRBJ1-5, reads EPEVTQTPSHQVTQMGQEVILRCVPISNHLYFYWYRQILGQKVEFLVSFYNNEISEKSEIFDDQFSVERPDGSNFTLKIRSTKLEDSAMYFCASSEQGAGQPQHFGDGTRLSIL.

This clone has more than one count but fewer than ten. The genes are TRBV6-5 and TRBJ1-3, with D tentatively TRBD1 (5 bases). Per the germline V gene, CDR1 is MNHEY and CDR2 is SVGAGI. The CDR3 extends over 13 amino acids. The ends were cut back, 6 bases at V and 2 bases at J, with 8 bases in the middle. This CDR3 is CASSDSPGNTIYF. CDR3 sequence (DNA): TGTGCCAGCAGCGACAGTCCTGGAAACACCATATATTTT.

This clone was seen a few times. This rearrangement joins TRBV4-1 to TRBJ2-5, with 16 bases matching TRBD2. V was clipped by 0 bases and J by 5 bases; unmatched bases: 15. The V gene's germline CDR1 is MGHRA and CDR2 YSYEKL. The CDR3 has 21 residues. CDR3 DNA sequence: TGCGCCAGCAGCCAAGACCCGGGACTAGCGGGGGGGCTTGGGATCTTGGAGACCCAGTACTTC. It yields the protein CASSQDPGLAGGLGILETQYF.

The chain combines TRBV27 with TRBJ2-7; D is uncertain. V gave up 7 bases and J gave up 13 bases, with 11 bases separating them. Germline CDR1 is MNHEY and CDR2 is SMNVEV (reference sequence). The CDR3 is made up of 9 amino acids. CDR3 bases: TGTGCCAGCACTCCTAAGCCTTACTTC. Translated: CASTPKPYF.

A remark on this clone: The sample carries other DNA sequences with the same CDR3. The chain employs TRBV5-1 and TRBJ1-1; unclear D gene. V gave up 0 bases and J gave up 1 base, with 10 bases separating them. Germline V lookup: CDR1 SGHRS, CDR2 YFSETQ. There are 15 residues in the CDR3. CDR3 sequence reads: CASSLAPTGNTEAFF. DNA of the CDR3: TGCGCCAGCAGCTTGGCTCCGACGGGGAACACTGAAGCTTTCTTT. Drawing the rest from reference TRBV5-1 and TRBJ1-1, the complete variable domain is KAGVTQTPRYLIKTRGQQVTLSCSPISGHRSVSWYQQTPGQGLQFLFEYFSETQRNKGNFPGRFSGRQFSNSRSEMNVSTLELGDSALYLCASSLAPTGNTEAFFGQGTRLTVV.

This chain links TRBV18 with TRBJ2-1; 7 bases agree with TRBD2. CDR1 KGHSH and CDR2 LQKENI come from the germline V gene. There are 19 residues in the CDR3. Trimming took 2 bases from V and 0 from J; bases not matched to a gene: 13. This CDR3 reads CASSPWLSSGGSSYNEQFF. CDR3 nucleotide sequence: TGTGCCAGCTCACCATGGCTCTCTAGCGGAGGGAGCTCCTACAATGAGCAGTTCTTC.

The J gene is TRBJ2-7, the V gene TRBV7-9; 8 positions agree with TRBD2. CDR3 size: 14 residues. V lost 3 bases and J lost 3; bases outside the gene matches: 4. CDR1 is SEHNR, CDR2 FQNEAQ, per germline (reference sequence). This CDR3 is CASSFGAGGYEQYF. The DNA for the CDR3 is TGTGCCAGCAGCTTCGGTGCGGGGGGCTACGAGCAGTACTTC.

The CDR3 DNA is TGTGCCAGCAGCTTGCTCCAGGGGGGCACAGATACGCAGTATTTT. The encoded protein is CASSLLQGGTDTQYF. The J gene is TRBJ2-3, the V gene TRBV5-5; 7 bases match TRBD1. V shed 1 base, J shed 1 base, and the junction held 3 bases outside the gene matches. Germline CDR1 is SGHKS and CDR2 is YYEKEE (reference sequence). This CDR3 has 15 residues.

V is TRBV30 and J is TRBJ1-5; D is possibly TRBD1 (6 bases). V was pared by 5 bases and J by 1 base, with 24 bases between. This CDR3 has 18 residues. Per the germline V gene, CDR1 is GTSNPN and CDR2 is SVGIG (reference sequence). CDR3 nucleotide sequence: TGTGCCTGGCACTCCCAGCCCCGGACAGTATCCAGCAATCAGCCCCAGCATTTT. This codes for CAWHSQPRTVSSNQPQHF.

The genes are TRBV25-1 and TRBJ1-6, with 9 bases fitting TRBD1. The CDR3 runs to 14 residues. V shed 5 bases and J 8 bases; nucleotides not matched to a gene: 4. Germline V gene sequence: CDR1 MGHDK, CDR2 SYGVNS. The CDR3 loop reads CASSNGQGYSPLHF. Written as DNA, the CDR3 is TGTGCCAGCAGTAACGGACAGGGGTATTCACCCCTCCACTTT.

The V call is TRBV7-9, the J call TRBJ2-1; D may be TRBD2 (6 bases). V was trimmed by 5 bases and J by 0 bases, leaving 17 bases between them. This CDR3 has 17 amino acids. Germline V lookup: CDR1 SEHNR, CDR2 FQNEAQ (reference sequence). The CDR3 loop is CASSLGRPLSSYNEQFF. The CDR3 coding sequence is TGTGCCAGCAGCCTAGGGAGGCCTTTAAGCTCCTACAATGAGCAGTTCTTC.

The J gene is TRBJ1-5, the V gene TRBV19; weak D call: TRBD1 (5 bases). CDR1 is LNHDA and CDR2 is SQIVND in the germline V gene (reference sequence). Trimming left V 3 bases short and J 8 bases short, with 11 bases between. CDR3 length: 13 residues. CDR3 in amino acids: CASSIPGGEPQHF. The DNA of the CDR3 is TGTGCCAGTAGTATCCCCGGGGGGGAGCCCCAGCATTTT.

V gene TRBV7-9 combines with J gene TRBJ2-3; D is possibly TRBD2 (5 bases). Germline V CDR1 and CDR2: SEHNR, FQNEAQ (reference sequence). Trimming took 2 bases from V and 6 from J, leaving 9 bases between them. This CDR3 comprises 13 residues. The CDR3 loop reads CASSLSPGDTQYF. CDR3 nucleotides: TGTGCCAGCAGCTTAAGTCCGGGGGATACGCAGTATTTT.

This chain links TRBV6-4 with TRBJ2-5; 7 nucleotides match TRBD1. The CDR3 is 15 amino acids. V lost 5 bases to trimming and J lost 5 bases; unmatched junction nucleotides: 11. Germline V gene data show CDR1 as MRHNA and CDR2 as SNTAGT. The CDR3 nucleotides read TGTGCCAGCAGTCCAACCTCAGGGGGACGGGAGACCCAGTACTTC. Translating gives CASSPTSGGRETQYF.

The rearrangement joins TRBV19 to TRBJ2-7; 7 nucleotides match TRBD1. Looked up from germline, CDR1 is LNHDA and CDR2 is SQIVND (reference sequence). CDR3 length: 18 residues. V trimming: 2 bases; J trimming: 0 bases; junction bases outside the gene matches: 13. For the CDR3, the DNA is TGTGCCAGTAGTATAAATGAATTGTGGACAGGAGACTCCTACGAGCAGTACTTC. This translates into CASSINELWTGDSYEQYF.

The chain combines TRBV10-1 with TRBJ1-1; 8 bases match TRBD1. The CDR3 is 13 amino acids. The germline CDR1 and CDR2 sequences are WNHNN and SYGVQD (reference sequence). The V and J ends lost 5 bases and 6 bases, in that order; junction bases with no gene match: 5. CDR3 nucleotide sequence: TGCGCCAGCAGTCGACAGGGGAAGCCTGAAGCTTTCTTT. It yields the protein CASSRQGKPEAFF.

The chain combines TRBV5-1 with TRBJ1-1; D not certain. CDR3 length: 16 residues. The V end lost 3 bases, the J end lost 6 bases, and 21 bases lay between the germline ends. Germline V gene lookup returns CDR1 SGHRS and CDR2 YFSETQ. The DNA of the CDR3 is TGCGCCAGCAGCTCTGAAGCGGGGAAACATGGTCCTGAAGCTTTCTTT. This gives the protein CASSSEAGKHGPEAFF.

V is TRBV5-5 and J is TRBJ1-2, with D perhaps TRBD1 (5 bases). The CDR3 has 14 amino acids. The germline gives CDR1 SGHKS, CDR2 YYEKEE (reference sequence). V lost 4 bases and J lost 7, with 17 bases in between. CDR3 loop: CASSLPTGLGGYTF. Here the CDR3 DNA reads TGTGCCAGCAGCCTCCCCACAGGATTGGGTGGCTACACCTTC.

The rearrangement links TRBV19 to TRBJ2-3; 8 positions match TRBD1. CDR1 LNHDA and CDR2 SQIVND come from the germline V gene (reference sequence). V shed 7 bases and J 7 bases; nucleotides not matched to a gene: 10. The CDR3 totals 14 residues. This chain's CDR3 is CASTSDRGRYTQYF. CDR3 DNA sequence: TGTGCCAGTACGAGCGACAGGGGCCGTTATACGCAGTATTTT.

The sample holds a few counts of this clone. The chain couples TRBV4-1 to TRBJ1-4, with unresolved D. Trimming took 4 bases from V and 8 from J, leaving 20 bases between them. The CDR3 is 16 amino acids. The germline V gene encodes CDR1 MGHRA and CDR2 YSYEKL. In nucleotides, the CDR3 is TGCGCCAGCAGCCGAGAAGGAGGAGTTGTCGGCGAAAAACTGTTTTTT. Translation gives CASSREGGVVGEKLFF.

The chain carries TRBV5-6 and TRBJ1-2; 9 bases match TRBD1. CDR1 SGHDT and CDR2 YYEEEE come from the germline V gene. CDR3 size: 17 residues. After removal of 4 bases from V and 0 bases from J, the junction contained 10 bases not matched to a gene. The CDR3 DNA sequence: TGTGCCAGCAGCCTTCCGGGACAGGGCTTAGCTAACTATGGCTACACCTTC. Its protein is CASSLPGQGLANYGYTF.

Only a few counts were recorded for this clone. The chain combines TRBV9 with TRBJ2-5, with 10 bases matching TRBD2. With V trimmed by 2 bases and J by 1 base, 5 bases remained unmatched. This CDR3 is built from 16 residues. Germline V gives CDR1 SGDLS, CDR2 YYNGEE. The CDR3 sequence: CASSVLGLAVQETQYF. CDR3 sequence (DNA): TGTGCCAGCAGCGTCTTAGGACTAGCGGTCCAAGAGACCCAGTACTTC. Together with reference TRBV9 and TRBJ2-5, the CDR3 gives the full variable domain: DSGVTQTPKHLITATGQRVTLRCSPRSGDLSVYWYQQSLDQGLQFLIQYYNGEERAKGNILERFSAQQFPDLHSELNLSSLELGDSALYFCASSVLGLAVQETQYFGPGTRLLVL.

This chain joins TRBV9 and TRBJ1-2; D might be TRBD1 (5 bases). Germline CDR1 and CDR2: SGDLS and YYNGEE. This CDR3 is built from 13 residues. Trimming removed 0 bases from V and 4 bases from J, with 7 bases in between. The CDR3 coding sequence is TGTGCCAGCAGCGTAGACAGGCCCTATGGCTACACCTTC. Translated: CASSVDRPYGYTF.